This TCR beta chain was found in a study of blood T cell dynamics during melanoma immunotherapy. Looking at the study overall: First-line therapy was either pembrolizumab or nivolumab with ipilimumab for metastatic melanoma. General observations from the study: At W3, later disease-control patients showed bifurcated PBMC repertoire changes, unlike progressors.

The CDR3 length is 16 residues. Deletions cut 2 bases from V and 0 bases from J, with 13 bases between. The germline CDR1 and CDR2 sequences are MNHEY and SVGAGI. Profiled with immunoSEQ multiplex PCR; TCRdb holds only in-frame clones, not every one. The table lists 5,500 to 9,000 clones, 70% to 85% of them singletons. Specified time point: week 3, after first cycle of checkpoint inhibitor. There are a few counts of this clone. Antigen: not known. The material sequenced was blood, taken from a patient treated with checkpoint blockade. The chain carries TRBV6-5 and TRBJ1-2, with a possible D match to TRBD1 (5 bases). The receptor's source is a human donor with melanoma. CDR3 sequence (DNA): TGTGCCAGCAGTTACCTCCAGGGAGCGGCTAACTATGGCTACACCTTC. This encodes CASSYLQGAANYGYTF.